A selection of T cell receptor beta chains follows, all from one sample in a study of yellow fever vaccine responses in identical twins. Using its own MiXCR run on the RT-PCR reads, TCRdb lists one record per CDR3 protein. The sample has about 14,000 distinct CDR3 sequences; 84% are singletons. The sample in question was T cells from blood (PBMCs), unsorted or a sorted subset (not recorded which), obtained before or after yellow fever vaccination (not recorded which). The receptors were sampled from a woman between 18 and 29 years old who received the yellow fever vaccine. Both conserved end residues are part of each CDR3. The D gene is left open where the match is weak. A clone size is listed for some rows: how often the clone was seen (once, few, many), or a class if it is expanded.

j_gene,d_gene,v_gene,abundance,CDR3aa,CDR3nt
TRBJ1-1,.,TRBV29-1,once,CSVRTGWVSNTEAFF,TGCAGCGTTCGTACAGGGTGGGTTTCGAACACTGAAGCTTTCTTT
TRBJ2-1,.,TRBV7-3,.,CASSLKTGPRTDKQFF,TGTGCCAGCAGCTTAAAGACAGGCCCGAGGACAGATAAGCAGTTCTTC
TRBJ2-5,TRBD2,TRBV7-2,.,CASSLAGLGGGETQYF,TGTGCCAGCAGCTTAGCGGGTCTCGGGGGAGGGGAGACCCAGTACTTC
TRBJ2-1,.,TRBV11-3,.,CASSFLGEQFF,TGTGCCAGCAGCTTCTTGGGTGAGCAGTTCTTC
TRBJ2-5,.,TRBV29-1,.,CSVDGLTQETQYF,TGCAGCGTGGACGGACTAACCCAAGAGACCCAGTACTTC
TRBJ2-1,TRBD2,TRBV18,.,CASSPRTSGARGNEQFF,TGTGCCAGCTCACCACGTACTAGCGGGGCCCGGGGCAATGAGCAGTTCTTC
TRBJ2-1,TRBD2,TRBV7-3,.,CASSLRLAGGDEQFF,TGTGCCAGCAGCCTCCGACTAGCGGGAGGCGATGAGCAGTTCTTC
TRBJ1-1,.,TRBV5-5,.,CASTSTMNTEAFF,TGTGCCAGCACCTCTACTATGAACACTGAAGCTTTCTTT
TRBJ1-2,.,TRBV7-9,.,CASSLSGYGYTF,TGTGCCAGCAGCTTATCCGGGTATGGCTACACCTTC
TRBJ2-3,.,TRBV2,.,CASSEGRLVGDTQYF,TGTGCCAGCAGTGAAGGCCGACTCGTGGGAGATACGCAGTATTTT